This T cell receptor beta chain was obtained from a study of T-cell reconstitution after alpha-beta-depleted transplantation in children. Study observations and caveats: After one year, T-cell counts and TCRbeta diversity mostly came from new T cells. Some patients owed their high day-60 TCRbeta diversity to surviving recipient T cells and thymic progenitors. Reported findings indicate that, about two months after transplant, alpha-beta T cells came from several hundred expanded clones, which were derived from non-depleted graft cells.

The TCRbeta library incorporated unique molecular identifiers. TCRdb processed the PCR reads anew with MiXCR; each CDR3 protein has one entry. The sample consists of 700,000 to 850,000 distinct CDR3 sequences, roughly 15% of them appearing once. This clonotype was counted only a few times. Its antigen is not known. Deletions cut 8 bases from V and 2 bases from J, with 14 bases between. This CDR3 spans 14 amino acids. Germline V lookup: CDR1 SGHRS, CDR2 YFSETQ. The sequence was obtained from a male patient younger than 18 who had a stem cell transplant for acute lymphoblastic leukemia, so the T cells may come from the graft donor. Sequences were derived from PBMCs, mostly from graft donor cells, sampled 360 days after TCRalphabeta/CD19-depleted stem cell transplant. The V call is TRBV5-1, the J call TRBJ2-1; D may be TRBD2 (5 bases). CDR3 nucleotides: TGCGCCAGGAGGGATAGAGGGCCCTACAATGAGCAGTTCTTC. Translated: CARRDRGPYNEQFF.